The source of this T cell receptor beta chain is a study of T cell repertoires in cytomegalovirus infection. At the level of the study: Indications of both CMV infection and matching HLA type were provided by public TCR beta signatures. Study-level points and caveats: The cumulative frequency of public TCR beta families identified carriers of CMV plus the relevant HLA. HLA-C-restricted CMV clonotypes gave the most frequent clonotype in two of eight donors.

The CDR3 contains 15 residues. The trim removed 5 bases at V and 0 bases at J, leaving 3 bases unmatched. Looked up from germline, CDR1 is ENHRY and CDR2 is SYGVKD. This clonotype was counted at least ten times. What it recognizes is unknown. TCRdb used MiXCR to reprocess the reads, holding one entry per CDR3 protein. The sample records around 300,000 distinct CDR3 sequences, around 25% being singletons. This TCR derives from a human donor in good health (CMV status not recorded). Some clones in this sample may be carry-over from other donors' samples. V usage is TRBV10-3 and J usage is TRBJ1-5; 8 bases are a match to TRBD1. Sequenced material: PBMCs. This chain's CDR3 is CAISKTGVSNQPQHF. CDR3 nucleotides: TGTGCCATCAGTAAGACAGGGGTTAGCAATCAGCCCCAGCATTTT.